This TCR beta chain was captured by sequencing in a study of technical replicates of blood from a few donors (dated by TCRdb to about 2017). As regards this clone: What antigen it recognizes has not been identified. Base qualities were left out, and no much larger clone turns up one base away.

Between the V and J ends, shortened by 4 bases and 4 bases respectively, the junction contains 10 bases. The CDR3, cysteine through phenylalanine, is 13 amino acids long. CDR3 DNA only is kept here, 39 bases in frame from base 1. The germline V gene specifies MGHRA as CDR1 and YSYEKL as CDR2. The library was made by the immunoSEQ multiplex PCR assay. TCRdb obtained this table from immuneACCESS and retained in-frame rearrangements with V and J assigned. These tables miss some clones; where compared with another copy, unresolved V genes account for less than half of the shortfall, and the remainder is unexplained. The sample table records 75,000 to 95,000 clones; approximately 91% of these occur just once. The ten biggest clones cover 0.35% to 0.45% of the sample.

The specimen was T cells isolated from PBMCs. The chain is assembled from TRBV4-1 and TRBJ1-1; a tentative D match to TRBD1 spans 5 bases. This sequence was found in a human donor in good health. The CDR3 corresponds to CASSRGGTTEAFF. The sequenced DNA is TGCGCCAGCAGCCGGGGGGGGACCACTGAAGCTTTCTTT.